This paragraph covers one TCR beta chain sequence. This clone has just one count. Its antigen specificity is not known. No quality values exist for individual bases; no much larger clone is one base distant. The data were taken from a study of PD-L1 blockade in urothelial cancer (dated by TCRdb to about 2017). At the level of the whole study: Every patient began therapy in 2014 and was given atezolizumab 1,200 mg intravenously every 3 weeks. Blood samples were analyzed 3 weeks after the start of treatment (second dose) and 6 weeks after the start of treatment. The study, an exploratory multi-omic analysis, examined somatic, immune and clinical correlates of response to PD-L1 blockade with atezolizumab in urothelial cancer. Blood samples gave median yields of around 150,000 T cells and over 80,000 unique TCRs, along with a median clonality of around 0.08. About 90% of the roughly 29 patients were identified as males with urothelial cancer of bladder origin, and a prior smoking history was reported by 18 of 29 patients. Whole exome sequencing and RNA sequencing of pretreatment tumors were performed alongside TCR sequencing in the same patients. Fewer than ten patients reached durable clinical benefit, while some 20 patients did not. Patients had an ECOG performance status of 0 or 1 and had received between 0 and 3 prior chemotherapy regimens. Pretreatment tumor samples, along with matched peripheral blood collected serially before and after atezolizumab treatment, underwent TCR sequencing. Progression-free survival longer than 6 months counted as durable clinical benefit, and TCR features were additionally tested against both progression-free and overall survival. Over 28 patients had pretreatment blood TCR-seq, about 25 had at least one posttreatment blood collection, and about 25 had tumor TCR-seq.

What the work shows at the level of the full study, not this receptor alone: A pretreatment peripheral blood TCR clonality below the median was linked to improved progression-free and overall survival. Because the sample size was small (n ≈ 29) and many of the analyses were exploratory, the results are meant to be hypothesis-generating. Patients with durable benefit showed greater expansion of tumor-associated TCR clones in peripheral blood 3 weeks after starting treatment (n of about 20, p = 0.022).

Each PCR received spiked-in synthetic TCR analog templates so that absolute template abundance could be estimated from read counts. Using the immunoSEQ assay, TCRbeta CDR3 regions were amplified from genomic DNA with bias-controlled V and J gene primers. Sequencing of rearranged TCRbeta segments was done at approximately 20X coverage. Processing in the source paper ran as follows. Sequencing errors were corrected by clustering and CDR3s were annotated against IMGT to assign V, D and J genes. Only productive TCRbeta rearrangements were used in downstream analyses, excluding out-of-frame or stop-codon sequences. Clonality was computed as one minus Shannon entropy normalized by the log of the number of unique productive sequences. Clones differing between time points or between blood and tumor were identified using Fisher's exact test with Benjamini-Hochberg correction, with an adjusted p below 0.01 applied as the threshold. The table comes from immuneACCESS by way of TCRdb, which keeps in-frame sequences with V and J called. Part of the clones is missing from these tables; in studies checked, under half for an unresolved V gene and the rest for unknown reasons. V, J and clone size are those of that table, while D and trimming were read from the DNA. The sample table holds approximately 91,000 clones, of which around 78% were seen once. The ten largest clones take up around 8% of the sample.

CDR1 and CDR2 were assigned from the germline V gene (reference sequence) as LNHDA and SQIVND. Relative to germline, V is 5 bases shorter and J is 4 bases shorter, with 20 bases between their ends. The CDR3, from cysteine to phenylalanine, totals 16 residues. Left in the record is the CDR3 DNA by itself, 48 bases read in frame from the first base. This specimen's time point label, per the study, means: peripheral blood 6 weeks after treatment start. A cohort of around 29 patients with locally advanced or metastatic urothelial carcinoma, treated at Memorial Sloan Kettering on a trial protocol, was included. Peripheral blood mononuclear cells were collected pretreatment and during treatment, with between 1 and 8 total time points per patient. The Qiagen DNeasy Blood extraction kit was used to purify genomic DNA from total PBMCs and from tumor samples. PBMCs were collected pretreatment and during treatment and were isolated and stored as previously described.

Sequencing was performed on PBMCs, taken around atezolizumab (anti-PD-L1) treatment. Recombination linked TRBV19 to TRBJ1-1; TRBD1 could be the D gene, as 6 bases match. The receptor was derived from a man aged 65-85 years with urothelial cancer. The CDR3 has the sequence CASSPGLQGNSTEAFF. The DNA sequence is TGTGCCAGTAGTCCGGGGTTACAGGGTAACAGCACTGAAGCTTTCTTT. The entire variable domain, with the stretches around the CDR3 drawn from the reference TRBV19 and TRBJ1-1 proteins, is DGGITQSPKYLFRKEGQNVTLSCEQNLNHDAMYWYRQDPGQGLRLIYYSQIVNDFQKGDIAEGYSVSREKKESFPLTVTSAQKNPTAFYLCASSPGLQGNSTEAFFGQGTRLTVV.